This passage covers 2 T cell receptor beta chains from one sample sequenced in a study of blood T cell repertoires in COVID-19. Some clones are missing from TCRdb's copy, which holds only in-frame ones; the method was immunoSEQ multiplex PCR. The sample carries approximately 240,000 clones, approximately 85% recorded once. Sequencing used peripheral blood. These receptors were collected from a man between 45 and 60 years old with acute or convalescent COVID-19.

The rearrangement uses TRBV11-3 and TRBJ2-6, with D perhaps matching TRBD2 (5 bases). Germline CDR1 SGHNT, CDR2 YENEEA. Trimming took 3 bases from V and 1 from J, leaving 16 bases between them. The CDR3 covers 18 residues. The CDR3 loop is CASSFRTARDSGANVLTF. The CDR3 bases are TGTGCCAGCAGCTTTAGGACGGCCCGGGATTCTGGGGCCAACGTCCTGACTTTC. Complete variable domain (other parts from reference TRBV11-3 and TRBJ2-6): EAGVVQSPRYKIIEKKQPVAFWCNPISGHNTLYWYLQNLGQGPELLIRYENEEAVDDSQLPKDRFSAERLKGVDSTLKIQPAELGDSAVYLCASSFRTARDSGANVLTFGAGSRLTVL.

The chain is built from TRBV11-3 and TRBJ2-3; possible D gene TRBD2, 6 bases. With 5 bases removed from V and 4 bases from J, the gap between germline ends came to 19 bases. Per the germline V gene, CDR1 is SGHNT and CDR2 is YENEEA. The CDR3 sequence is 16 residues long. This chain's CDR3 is CASSPRSGQAADTQYF. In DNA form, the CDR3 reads TGTGCCAGCAGCCCTCGGAGCGGGCAGGCCGCAGATACGCAGTATTTT. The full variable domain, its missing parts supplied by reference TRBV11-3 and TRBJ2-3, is EAGVVQSPRYKIIEKKQPVAFWCNPISGHNTLYWYLQNLGQGPELLIRYENEEAVDDSQLPKDRFSAERLKGVDSTLKIQPAELGDSAVYLCASSPRSGQAADTQYFGPGTRLTVL.